The clone carrying this TCR beta chain counts as medium-sized. The sample comes from a study of OX40 agonist ivuxolimab in advanced cancers. The V and J ends lost 4 bases and 8 bases respectively, with 9 bases between them. The V gene's germline CDR1 is SGHVS and CDR2 FQNEAQ. The CDR3 consists of 13 residues. Repertoires were generated with immunoSEQ multiplex PCR, while TCRdb's copy carries only in-frame clones and drops some. Here the sample spans about 66,000 clones, about 88% being singletons. V gene TRBV7-8 combines with J gene TRBJ1-6; the D is unclear. The origin of this receptor is an adult with an advanced solid tumor such as melanoma, head and neck, liver or kidney cancer. The input for sequencing was CD4+ or CD8+ T cells sorted from blood, taken in a trial of the OX40 agonist ivuxolimab. CDR3 sequence reads: CASSSETHSPLHF. The CDR3 DNA reads TGTGCCAGCAGCTCCGAGACGCATTCACCCCTCCACTTT.